The TCR beta chain under discussion was sequenced for a study of blood T cell repertoires in COVID-19. At the level of the study: Whether acute or convalescent, the COVID-19 samples came from the United States, Italy and Spain. PBMCs, B-cell-depleted T cells, or T cells provided the cDNA or gDNA that made up the material.

Sequencing was performed with immunoSEQ multiplex PCR; in TCRdb, only in-frame clones are kept and a portion is missing. Counted here are some 270,000 clones, roughly 85% occurring once; the ten biggest clones make up approximately 9.9%. Sequencing was carried out using peripheral blood. The clonotype originates from a woman between 65 and 79 years old with acute or convalescent COVID-19.

The CDR3 DNA sequence: TGTGCCAGCAGCCAGGGCCGGGACAGGGCCCCCCTCCACTTT. This encodes CASSQGRDRAPLHF. The chain employs TRBV3-1 (or the pseudogene TRBV3-2) and TRBJ1-6, with 9 bases identical to TRBD1. Per germline, CDR1 LGHDT and CDR2 YNNKEL (reference sequence). The CDR3 has 14 amino acids. V was pared by 3 bases and J by 13 bases, with 7 bases of the junction left unmatched.